The text below deals with one TCR beta chain. Sequencing used immunoSEQ multiplex PCR; TCRdb keeps in-frame clones, though not all of them. The repertoire consists of 350,000 to 400,000 clones, with roughly 90% occurring once and the leading ten covering roughly 6.8%. Germline CDR1 is SEHNR and CDR2 is FQNEAQ (reference sequence). The V and J ends lost 5 bases and 2 bases respectively, with 15 bases between them. The CDR3 runs to 16 residues. The data belong to a study of blood T cell repertoires in COVID-19. Study as a whole: T cells, B-cell-depleted T cells, or PBMCs provided the cDNA or gDNA that served as material.

The sequenced material came from peripheral blood. The clonotype comes from a man aged 18 to 35 with active or convalescent COVID-19. This rearrangement joins TRBV7-9 to TRBJ2-2, with D possibly being TRBD1 (6 bases). DNA of the CDR3: TGTGCCAGCAGCCCAGTCAGGGGTTATAACACCGGGGAGCTGTTTTTT. It specifies CASSPVRGYNTGELFF.